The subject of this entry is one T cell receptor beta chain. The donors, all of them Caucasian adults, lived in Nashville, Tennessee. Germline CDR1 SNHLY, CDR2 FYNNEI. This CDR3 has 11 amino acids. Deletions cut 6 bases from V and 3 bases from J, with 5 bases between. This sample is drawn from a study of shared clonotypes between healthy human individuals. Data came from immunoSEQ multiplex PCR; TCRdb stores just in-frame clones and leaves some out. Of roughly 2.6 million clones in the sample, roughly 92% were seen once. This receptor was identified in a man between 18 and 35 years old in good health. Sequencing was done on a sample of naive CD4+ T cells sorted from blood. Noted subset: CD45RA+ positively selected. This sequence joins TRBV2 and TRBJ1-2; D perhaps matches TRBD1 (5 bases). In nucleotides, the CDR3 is TGTGCCAGCAGGGGGGACTATGGCTACACCTTC. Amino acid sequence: CASRGDYGYTF.